Listed below are T cell receptor beta chains from one sample, sequenced in a study of shared clonotypes between healthy human individuals. Profiled with immunoSEQ multiplex PCR; TCRdb holds only in-frame clones, not every one. The sample records 400,000 to 600,000 clones, roughly 95% being singletons. Source material: naive CD4+ T cells sorted from blood. The receptors shown here come from a young woman in good health. Each CDR3 is given with its conserved first and last residue. A D gene is named only where the DNA matches it firmly. Only some rows state a clone size, as once, few, many or a class for expanded clones.

j_call v_call d_call cdr3_length clone_size cdr3_nt cdr3_aa
TRBJ2-7 TRBV19 TRBD1 13 - TGTGCCAGTAGTACATCAGGGGGCTACGAGCAGTACTTC CASSTSGGYEQYF
TRBJ2-1 TRBV28 TRBD2 14 - TGTGCCAGCCTTGAGGGAGGGAGAGTCAATGAGCAGTTCTTC CASLEGGRVNEQFF
TRBJ2-6 TRBV28 TRBD1 18 - TGTGCCAGCAGTACCCACCGGACAGGGGACTCTGGGGCCAACGTCCTGACTTTC CASSTHRTGDSGANVLTF
TRBJ1-2 TRBV5-8 - 15 once TGTGCCAGCAGCATACTGCAGCAGGGGAGGTTTGGCTACACCTTC CASSILQQGRFGYTF
TRBJ2-6 TRBV5-3 - 19 once TGTGCCAGAAGTTTTTTCTCGGGACATCTCCCCTCTGGGGCCAACGTCCTGACTTTC CARSFFSGHLPSGANVLTF
TRBJ2-7 TRBV28 TRBD1 18 - TGTGCCAGCAGTTTGGCACGAAGGGGGCGGCTCAACTCCTACGAGCAGTACTTC CASSLARRGRLNSYEQYF
TRBJ2-7 TRBV28 - 12 - TGTGCCACCCGGACAGCCCCGAACGAGCAGTACTTC CATRTAPNEQYF
TRBJ2-2 TRBV5-1 TRBD1 15 - TGCGCCAGCAGCTTCGGGACAGCGAACACCGGGGAGCTGTTTTTT CASSFGTANTGELFF
TRBJ2-1 TRBV19 - 11 - TGTGCCAGTTCAACAGAGTTTGAGCAGTTCTTC CASSTEFEQFF
TRBJ2-2 TRBV9 - 16 - TGTGCCAGCAGCGTAGCAGGGCGGATGAACACCGGGGAGCTGTTTTTT CASSVAGRMNTGELFF
TRBJ1-3 TRBV2 - 15 few TGTGCCAGCAGTGTAGGGTTATCGTCGGGAAACACCATATATTTT CASSVGLSSGNTIYF
TRBJ1-2 TRBV6-6 - 15 - TGTGCCAGCAGACTCCAACAGCAGTCCCCCAGCGGCTACACCTTC CASRLQQQSPSGYTF
TRBJ2-7 TRBV6-1 - 14 - TGTGCCAGCATGCGGGGTGGTCGGGACTACGAGCAGTACTTC CASMRGGRDYEQYF
TRBJ2-6 TRBV5-1 - 16 - TGCGCCAGCAGCCTTCCCTCTAGCTCTGGGGCCAACGTCCTGACTTTC CASSLPSSSGANVLTF
TRBJ2-1 TRBV25-1 - 17 - TGTGCCAGCAGTGATGACCGTCTGGCTGGGGAGAGGAATGAGCAGTTCTTC CASSDDRLAGERNEQFF
TRBJ1-3 TRBV19 - 15 - TGTGCCAGTAGTATTTTCCAGGGAACTGGAAACACCATATATTTT CASSIFQGTGNTIYF
TRBJ2-1 TRBV5-1 - 16 - TGCGCCAGCAGCCCCCTGCAGGGGGGGACCAACAATGAGCAGTTCTTC CASSPLQGGTNNEQFF
TRBJ2-3 TRBV28 - 14 - TGTGCCACCGGCGGCCTTTATAGCACAGATACGCAGTATTTT CATGGLYSTDTQYF
TRBJ1-2 TRBV6-5 - 13 - TGTGCCAGCAGTTACTCACGACAGGATGGCTACACCTTC CASSYSRQDGYTF
TRBJ2-5 TRBV28 - 14 - TGTGCCAGCAGGCCTGGGGTCAGCCAAGAGACCCAGTACTTC CASRPGVSQETQYF
TRBJ2-7 TRBV7-4 TRBD2 16 - TGTGCCAGCAGCTTAGAGCTAGCGGGAGGGTTGAACGAGCAGTACTTC CASSLELAGGLNEQYF
TRBJ2-2 TRBV11-3 - 15 - TGTGCCAGCAGCCCCACCCCAGGGAACACCGGGGAGCTGTTTTTT CASSPTPGNTGELFF
TRBJ2-7 TRBV7-2 TRBD2 14 - TGTGCCAGCAGCCCGCTAGCGGGAGCCTACGAGCAGTACTTC CASSPLAGAYEQYF
TRBJ1-1 TRBV18 - 13 - TGTGCCAGCTCACCAGGACAGAACACTGAAGCTTTCTTT CASSPGQNTEAFF
TRBJ1-2 TRBV5-6 TRBD1 14 - TGTGCCAGCAGCCCACTAGGGACAGAGTATGGCTACACCTTC CASSPLGTEYGYTF
TRBJ2-7 TRBV28 - 17 - TGTGCCAGCAGTTTAATCGGGACTGGCTTGCTGTCCTACGAGCAGTACTTC CASSLIGTGLLSYEQYF
TRBJ1-2 TRBV11-2 - 12 - TGTGCCAGTCGACGGACAGTCGGAGGCTACACCTTC CASRRTVGGYTF